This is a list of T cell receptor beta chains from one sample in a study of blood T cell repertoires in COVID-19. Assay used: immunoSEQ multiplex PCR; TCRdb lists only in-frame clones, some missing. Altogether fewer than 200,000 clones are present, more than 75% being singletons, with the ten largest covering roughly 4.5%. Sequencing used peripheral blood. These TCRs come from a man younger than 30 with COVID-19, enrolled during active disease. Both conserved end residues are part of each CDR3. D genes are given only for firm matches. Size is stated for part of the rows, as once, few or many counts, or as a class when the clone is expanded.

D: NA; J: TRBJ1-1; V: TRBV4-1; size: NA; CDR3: CASSLLAMNTEAFF; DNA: TGCGCCAGCAGCCTTTTAGCCATGAACACTGAAGCTTTCTTT
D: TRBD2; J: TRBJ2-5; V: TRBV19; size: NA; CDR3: CASSIGAAGGETQYF; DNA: TGTGCCAGTAGTATAGGCGCAGCGGGAGGGGAGACCCAGTACTTC
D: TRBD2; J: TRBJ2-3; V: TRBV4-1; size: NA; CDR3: CASSQDRTGGLTDTQYF; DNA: TGCGCCAGCAGCCAAGATCGGACGGGAGGGCTCACAGATACGCAGTATTTT
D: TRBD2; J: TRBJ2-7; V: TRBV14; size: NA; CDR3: CASSQDWAGRSSYEQYF; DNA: TGTGCCAGCAGCCAAGATTGGGCCGGGAGGAGCTCCTACGAGCAGTACTTC
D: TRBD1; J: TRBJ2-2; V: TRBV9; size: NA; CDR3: CASSSRTGPGELFF; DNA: TGTGCCAGCAGCTCAAGGACAGGTCCCGGGGAGCTGTTTTTT
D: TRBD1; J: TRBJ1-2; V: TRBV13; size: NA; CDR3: CASSFSDRFIDGGYTF; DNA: TGTGCCAGCAGCTTCTCGGACAGGTTTATTGATGGTGGCTACACCTTC
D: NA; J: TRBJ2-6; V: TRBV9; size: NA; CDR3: CASSVGREGGSGANVLTF; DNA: TGTGCCAGCAGCGTAGGAAGGGAAGGGGGCTCTGGGGCCAACGTCCTGACTTTC
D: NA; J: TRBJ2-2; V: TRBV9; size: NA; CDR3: CASSVEASESGELFF; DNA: TGTGCCAGCAGCGTAGAGGCTAGCGAGAGCGGGGAGCTGTTTTTT
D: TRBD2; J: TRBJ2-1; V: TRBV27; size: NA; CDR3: CASSVAGGNYNEQFF; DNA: TGTGCCAGCAGTGTAGCGGGAGGTAACTACAATGAGCAGTTCTTC
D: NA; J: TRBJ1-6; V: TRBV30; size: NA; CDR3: CAWSLEYHSPLHF; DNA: TGTGCCTGGAGTCTGGAGTATCACTCACCCCTCCACTTT
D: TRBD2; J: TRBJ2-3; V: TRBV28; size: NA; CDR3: CASKDSGRDTQYF; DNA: TGTGCCAGCAAGGACAGCGGGAGAGATACGCAGTATTTT
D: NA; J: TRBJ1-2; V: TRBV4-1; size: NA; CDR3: CASSQVQGVGGYTF; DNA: TGCGCCAGCAGCCAAGTACAGGGAGTAGGGGGCTACACCTTC
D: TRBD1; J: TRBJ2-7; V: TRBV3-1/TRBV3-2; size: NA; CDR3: CASSQRQGTSYEQYF; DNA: TGTGCCAGCAGCCAGAGACAGGGGACATCCTACGAGCAGTACTTC
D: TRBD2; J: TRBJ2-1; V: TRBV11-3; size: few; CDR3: CASSPRSGSGNNEQFF; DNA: TGTGCCAGCAGCCCACGTAGCGGGAGTGGGAACAATGAGCAGTTCTTC
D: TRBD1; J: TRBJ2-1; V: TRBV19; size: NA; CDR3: CASSIVGQGDNEQFF; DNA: TGTGCCAGTAGTATAGTGGGACAGGGGGACAATGAGCAGTTCTTC
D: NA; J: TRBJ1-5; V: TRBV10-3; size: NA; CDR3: CAISERSGVNQPQHF; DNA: TGTGCCATCAGTGAGAGAAGCGGAGTTAATCAGCCCCAGCATTTT
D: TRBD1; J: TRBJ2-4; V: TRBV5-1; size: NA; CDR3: CASSLGGENIQYF; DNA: TGCGCCAGCAGCCTAGGGGGCGAAAACATTCAGTACTTC
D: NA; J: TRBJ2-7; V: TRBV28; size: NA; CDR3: CASSRLEALASRSYEQYF; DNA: TGTGCCAGCAGTAGACTAGAGGCTCTAGCGTCCCGCTCCTACGAGCAGTACTTC
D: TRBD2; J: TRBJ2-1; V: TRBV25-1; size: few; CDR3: CASSDSLAESYNEQFF; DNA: TGTGCCAGCAGTGACTCTCTAGCGGAGAGCTACAATGAGCAGTTCTTC
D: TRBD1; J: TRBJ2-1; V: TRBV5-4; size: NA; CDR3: CASSSRDRSSDEQFF; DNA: TGTGCCAGCAGCTCCCGGGACAGGTCCTCTGATGAGCAGTTCTTC
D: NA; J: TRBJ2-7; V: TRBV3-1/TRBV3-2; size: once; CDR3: CASSPQPGLYEQYF; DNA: TGTGCCAGCAGCCCACAGCCGGGACTCTACGAGCAGTACTTC
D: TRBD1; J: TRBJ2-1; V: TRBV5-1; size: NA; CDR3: CASSPQGAGYNEQFF; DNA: TGCGCCAGCAGCCCCCAGGGGGCAGGTTACAATGAGCAGTTCTTC
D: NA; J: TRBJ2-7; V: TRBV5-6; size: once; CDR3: CASSSSPGILYEQYF; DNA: TGTGCCAGCAGCTCCTCCCCAGGGATCTTATACGAGCAGTACTTC
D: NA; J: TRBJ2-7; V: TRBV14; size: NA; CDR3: CASSHRAREQYF; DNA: TGTGCCAGCAGCCACAGGGCTCGCGAGCAGTACTTC
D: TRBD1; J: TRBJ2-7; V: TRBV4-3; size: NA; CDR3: CASSLEGQGAYEQYF; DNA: TGCGCCAGCAGCCTAGAGGGACAGGGGGCTTACGAGCAGTACTTC
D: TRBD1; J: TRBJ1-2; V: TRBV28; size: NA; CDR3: CASSFGGQGGYTF; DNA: TGTGCCAGCAGTTTTGGGGGACAGGGAGGCTACACCTTC
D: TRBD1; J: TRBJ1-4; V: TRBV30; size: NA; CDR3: CAVQGADEKLLF; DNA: TGTGCCGTACAGGGGGCGGACGAAAAACTGCTTTTT
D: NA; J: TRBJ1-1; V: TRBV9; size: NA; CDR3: CASSVQTGGTEAFF; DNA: TGTGCCAGCAGCGTTCAGACAGGCGGGACTGAAGCTTTCTTT
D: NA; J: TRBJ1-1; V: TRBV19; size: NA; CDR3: CASSIEGNTEAFF; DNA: TGTGCCAGTAGTATTGAGGGGAACACTGAAGCTTTCTTT
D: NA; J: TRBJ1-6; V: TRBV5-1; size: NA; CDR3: CASSLGQSKSPLHF; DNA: TGCGCCAGCAGCTTGGGACAGTCGAAATCACCCCTCCACTTT
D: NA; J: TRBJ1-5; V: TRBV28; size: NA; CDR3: CASSLPIGSNQPQHF; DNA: TGTGCCAGCAGTTTGCCCATCGGTAGCAATCAGCCCCAGCATTTT
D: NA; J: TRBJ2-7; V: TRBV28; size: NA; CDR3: CASSLGGTYEQYF; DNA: TGTGCCAGCAGTTTAGGGGGGACCTACGAGCAGTACTTC